The rows below give T cell receptor beta chains drawn from one sample of a study of identical twins. Using its own MiXCR run on the 5' RACE reads, TCRdb lists one record per CDR3 protein. This table has hundreds of thousands of distinct CDR3 sequences, less than 9.5% appearing once. Sequenced sample: memory (CD45RO+) T cells sorted from blood. The receptors were sampled from a woman aged 18 to 35 in good health. Both conserved end residues are part of each CDR3. Only part of the rows carry a size: once, few, many, or a class if the clone is expanded.

>TRBV27|TRBJ1-1|-
CASSLGQGAMGITEAFF
>TRBV20-1|TRBJ1-5|-
CSARDRRQPQHF
>TRBV4-1|TRBJ1-5|-
CASSISGTYSNQPQHF
>TRBV3-1|TRBJ2-7|many
CASSPLPPTAQKSYEQYF
>TRBV15|TRBJ2-1|few
CATGPTSGYNEQFF
>TRBV7-9|TRBJ1-4|-
CASSLGGTNNEKLFF
>TRBV6-1|TRBJ1-2|few
CASRRAGLSNYGYTF
>TRBV5-1|TRBJ1-2|-
CASSLGQVQANYGYTF
>TRBV20-1|TRBJ2-4|-
CSAPAFGAVNIQYF
>TRBV7-6|TRBJ2-6|few
CASSFSPDSGANVLTF
>TRBV30|TRBJ2-7|-
CAWSWDSTYEQYF
>TRBV20-1|TRBJ1-4|-
CSARRGGIDEKLFF
>TRBV20-1|TRBJ2-5|few
CSAPEVETQYF
>TRBV6-1|TRBJ2-7|-
CASDRDRTNYEQYF
>TRBV12-3/TRBV12-4|TRBJ2-3|-
CTSSLGVLGQGNTDTQYF
>TRBV6-1|TRBJ2-1|few
CASSGGRKFF
>TRBV12-3/TRBV12-4|TRBJ2-3|many
CASRREGLTDTQYF
>TRBV6-5|TRBJ1-1|-
CASSYGKNTEAFF
>TRBV11-2|TRBJ2-2|-
CASSPHGRAGELFF
>TRBV3-1|TRBJ1-1|-
CASSRWTADAEAFF
>TRBV3-1|TRBJ2-1|many
CASSRTGDDYNEQFF
>TRBV12-3/TRBV12-4|TRBJ2-4|-
CASTNRDLKGIQYF
>TRBV5-6|TRBJ2-1|many
CASSLGGTAYNEQFF
>TRBV6-5|TRBJ2-7|few
CASSHGSPSSYEQYF
>TRBV5-6|TRBJ1-1|-
CASSQGRRNTEAFF
>TRBV2|TRBJ1-2|many
CASKTGTGYGYTF
>TRBV7-9|TRBJ1-1|few
CASSLAWQMNTEAFF
>TRBV21-1|TRBJ1-4|many
CASSKADSGRREKLFF
>TRBV3-1|TRBJ2-5|few
CASENSQETQYF
>TRBV7-8|TRBJ1-1|-
CASSFRETENTEAFF
>TRBV6-1|TRBJ1-2|-
CASLQRGTNYGYTF
>TRBV5-5|TRBJ2-1|few
CASSLEPDPSYNEQFF
>TRBV20-1|TRBJ1-4|few
CSARDIQGAGEKLFF
>TRBV12-3/TRBV12-4|TRBJ1-3|few
CASRRTGRNTIYF
>TRBV11-1|TRBJ2-1|few
CASSLSGGPIRSSYNEQFF
>TRBV6-5|TRBJ1-6|few
CASSYIQGRSPLHF
>TRBV7-8|TRBJ1-1|few
CASRPWTGNTEAFF
>TRBV10-2|TRBJ2-7|-
CASRSAASYEQYF
>TRBV7-2|TRBJ2-7|many
CASSLTQGTGYEQYF
>TRBV10-1|TRBJ2-3|-
CASSGGLAFDTQYF